Below, 27 T cell receptor beta chains from the same sample are listed, as sequenced in a study of blood T cell repertoires in COVID-19. Generated by immunoSEQ multiplex PCR, the TCRdb table keeps only in-frame clones and is missing some. The table records some 190,000 clones, approximately 90% of them present only once. The sequencing sample was made of PBMCs or T cells enriched from blood (not recorded which). These receptors were collected from a woman in her 40s in a cohort exposed to, infected with or recovered from COVID-19 (not recorded which).

For the CDR3, the DNA is TGTGCCAGCAGTCCCAGACAGGGATCCTACAATGAGCAGTTCTTC. Amino acids: CASSPRQGSYNEQFF. The chain uses TRBV27 and TRBJ2-1; TRBD1 matches at 7 bases. The V gene's germline CDR1 is MNHEY and CDR2 SMNVEV (reference sequence). The length of the CDR3 is 15 residues. J was trimmed by 1 base and V by 5 bases; bases with no gene match: 5.

In its sample, this clone was seen once. V is TRBV4-2 and J is TRBJ1-1; D not certain. Germline CDR1 reads LGHNA; CDR2 reads YNFKEQ. The V and J ends lost 0 bases and 3 bases respectively, with 17 bases between them. The CDR3 loop spans 17 amino acids. The CDR3 DNA sequence: TGTGCCAGCAGCCAAGAGCGCCTCGTTTCTGAGGACACTGAAGCTTTCTTT. Protein: CASSQERLVSEDTEAFF.

V gene TRBV27 combines with J gene TRBJ1-4; possible D gene TRBD1, 5 bases. V lost 5 bases and J lost 11, with 18 bases in between. This CDR3 is built from 14 residues. Germline lookup yields CDR1 MNHEY and CDR2 SMNVEV (reference sequence). DNA for the CDR3: TGTGCCAGCAGTCTACAGGCTGGGGCGGGGAAACTGTTTTTT. Translating it yields CASSLQAGAGKLFF.

The V call is TRBV13, the J call TRBJ2-7; 7 bases map to TRBD1. V gave up 5 bases and J gave up 3 bases; unmatched junction bases: 7. Germline values: CDR1 PRHDT, CDR2 FYEKMQ (reference sequence). The CDR3 runs to 14 residues. This chain's CDR3 is CASSPGQSVYEQYF. The CDR3 DNA follows: TGTGCCAGCAGCCCGGGACAGTCAGTCTACGAGCAGTACTTC.

The chain couples TRBV3-1 (or the pseudogene TRBV3-2) to TRBJ2-2, with a weak D call TRBD2 (6 bases). The CDR3 totals 17 residues. The ends were cut back, 6 bases at V and 1 base at J, with 18 bases in the middle. Germline V gene sequence: CDR1 LGHDT, CDR2 YNNKEL (reference sequence). The CDR3 protein is CASSFSGTHLNTGELFF. Here the CDR3 DNA reads TGTGCCAGCAGTTTTTCCGGGACTCACTTGAACACCGGGGAGCTGTTTTTT.

Only a few counts were recorded for this clone. The chain has TRBV6-5 and TRBJ2-1, with D tentatively TRBD2 (5 bases). V lost 0 bases, J lost 7 bases, and 10 bases lay in between. The CDR3 length is 14 residues. Germline loops: CDR1 MNHEY, CDR2 SVGAGI. DNA for the CDR3: TGTGCCAGCAGTTACTCTCGGGGAAGGAATGAGCAGTTCTTC. Translation: CASSYSRGRNEQFF.

The CDR3 protein is CASSLEREGREQYF. The CDR3 DNA is TGCGCCAGCAGCTTGGAGCGGGAGGGACGCGAGCAGTACTTC. The V gene is TRBV5-1, the J gene TRBJ2-7; TRBD2 matches 10 bases. Germline V gene sequence: CDR1 SGHRS, CDR2 YFSETQ. The length of the CDR3 is 14 residues. V lost 0 bases to trimming and J lost 6 bases; unmatched junction nucleotides: 3.

V is TRBV4-1 and J is TRBJ1-1; D may be TRBD1 (5 bases). This CDR3 region has 15 residues. Trimming took off 7 bases at V and 4 bases at J, with 19 bases between the two ends. Germline assignment: CDR1 MGHRA and CDR2 YSYEKL. CDR3 DNA sequence: TGCGCCAGCATGGAGACCGGGGGAACTGGCACTGAAGCTTTCTTT. It codes for CASMETGGTGTEAFF.

The V call is TRBV2, the J call TRBJ2-5, with 9 bases aligning to TRBD1. Germline values: CDR1 SNHLY, CDR2 FYNNEI. Trimming at V came to 6 bases and at J to 5 bases, leaving 10 bases not matched to a gene. CDR3 length: 15 amino acids. CDR3 bases: TGTGCCAGCAGGGTACAGGGGGCGCGGCGGGAGACCCAGTACTTC. It specifies CASRVQGARRETQYF.

In DNA, the CDR3 is TGTGCCAGTAGTACGGCAGGGAGGCCGAACACTGAAGCTTTCTTT. This gives the protein CASSTAGRPNTEAFF. This chain uses TRBV19 with TRBJ1-1; D is perhaps TRBD1 (5 bases). CDR3 length equals 15 residues. V shed 4 bases and J shed 1 base, with 13 bases lying between them. Looked up from germline, CDR1 is LNHDA and CDR2 is SQIVND (reference sequence).

The chain employs TRBV25-1 and TRBJ1-3; TRBD1 matches at 7 bases. V shed 7 bases and J 2 bases; nucleotides not matched to a gene: 5. In germline, CDR1 is MGHDK, CDR2 SYGVNS. The CDR3 consists of 14 residues. The CDR3 loop reads CASNAGTAGNTIYF. In nucleotides, the CDR3 is TGTGCCAGCAACGCCGGGACAGCTGGAAACACCATATATTTT.

The chain couples TRBV7-9 to TRBJ2-1, with 9 bases fitting TRBD2. CDR1 and CDR2 (germline): SEHNR, FQNEAQ (reference sequence). V shed 5 bases, J shed 4 bases, and the junction held 6 bases outside the gene matches. The CDR3 consists of 15 residues. Here the CDR3 DNA reads TGTGCCAGCAGCCCAGGACTAGCGTCGTACAATGAGCAGTTCTTC. Encoded protein: CASSPGLASYNEQFF.

The chain recombines TRBV19 with TRBJ2-7; 7 bases line up with TRBD2. Germline-derived CDR1 and CDR2 are LNHDA and SQIVND (reference sequence). V shed 3 bases and J 2 bases; nucleotides not matched to a gene: 16. The CDR3 sequence is 18 residues long. CDR3 sequence reads: CASSMGGRAFSGTYEQYF. As DNA, the CDR3 is TGTGCCAGTAGTATGGGAGGGAGGGCCTTTTCGGGGACCTACGAGCAGTACTTC.

This chain links TRBV4-3 with TRBJ1-1; 8 bases align to TRBD1. V lost 6 bases and J lost 4; bases outside the gene matches: 10. Germline CDR1 is LGHNA and CDR2 is YSLEER. The CDR3 contains 15 residues. CDR3 loop: CASRPGHRGSTEAFF. Here the CDR3 DNA reads TGCGCCAGCAGGCCCGGTCACAGGGGGTCCACTGAAGCTTTCTTT.

The genes are TRBV6-2 or TRBV6-3 and TRBJ2-3; TRBD2 agrees at 13 bases. After removal of 2 bases from V and 4 bases from J, the junction contained 3 bases not matched to a gene. The germline V gene encodes CDR1 MNHEY and CDR2 SVGEGT. CDR3 length: 16 residues. For the CDR3, the DNA is TGTGCCAGCAGTTACGGGACTAGCGGGAATCCAGATACGCAGTATTTT. This sequence encodes CASSYGTSGNPDTQYF.

Comment on this clone: Within the sample, other DNA sequences also encode this same CDR3. In DNA, the CDR3 is TGTGCCAGCAGCGGACAGGGTAAGAACACTGAAGCTTTCTTT. It codes for CASSGQGKNTEAFF. V gene TRBV13 combines with J gene TRBJ1-1; 8 bases match TRBD1. CDR1 and CDR2 from the germline V gene are PRHDT and FYEKMQ (reference sequence). The junction had 3 bases not matched to a gene; V was cut back by 5 bases and J by 1 base. The CDR3 consists of 14 residues.

J is TRBJ2-3 and V is TRBV3-1 (or the pseudogene TRBV3-2); 8 positions match TRBD1. The J segment lost 6 bases and the V segment lost 0 bases, leaving 11 bases of the junction unmatched. The CDR3 has 17 residues. Germline V lookup: CDR1 LGHDT, CDR2 YNNKEL (reference sequence). This CDR3 is CASSQDMRQGFSDTQYF. In DNA, the CDR3 is TGTGCCAGCAGCCAAGATATGAGACAGGGGTTTAGCGATACGCAGTATTTT.

The chain links TRBV5-4 to TRBJ1-1, with D possibly matching TRBD1 (6 bases). This CDR3 spans 14 amino acids. V lost 4 bases to trimming and J lost 3 bases, with 13 bases between them. The germline CDR1 and CDR2 sequences are SGHNT and YYREEE (reference sequence). The CDR3 bases are TGTGCCAGCAGCAGGGGGACCCCAGACACTGAAGCTTTCTTT. Its protein is CASSRGTPDTEAFF.

The rearrangement joins TRBV12-5 to TRBJ2-6; D remains ambiguous. Germline CDR1 LGHNT, CDR2 FRNRAP. The V end was cut by 0 bases, the J end by 1 base, with 10 bases between. The CDR3 has 17 residues. The CDR3 bases are TGTGCTAGTGGTTTGGTACAATCGGAGTCTGGGGCCAACGTCCTGACTTTC. Residues: CASGLVQSESGANVLTF. The whole variable domain, remainder taken from reference TRBV12-5 and TRBJ2-6, is DARVTQTPRHKVTEMGQEVTMRCQPILGHNTVFWYRQTMMQGLELLAYFRNRAPLDDSGMPKDRFSAEMPDATLATLKIQPSEPRDSAVYFCASGLVQSESGANVLTFGAGSRLTVL.

As DNA, the CDR3 is TGCGCCAGCAGCCAAGTAGGAGTTTCGACGCAGTATTTT. Translating gives CASSQVGVSTQYF. The chain carries TRBV4-3 and TRBJ2-3; no firm D call. This CDR3 is built from 13 residues. Looked up from germline, CDR1 is LGHNA and CDR2 is YSLEER. Deletions cut 1 base from V and 9 bases from J, with 11 bases between.

The gene calls are TRBV5-8 and TRBJ2-7, with 7 nucleotides matching TRBD2. The CDR3 consists of 15 residues. Trimming cost V 7 bases and J 4 bases; bases outside gene matches: 14. CDR1 is SGHTS, CDR2 YDEGEE, per germline. The CDR3 region has the DNA TGTGCCAGCTCGTCCGTTGGACGCGGGGGTTACGAGCAGTACTTC. Its translation is CASSSVGRGGYEQYF.

The chain joins TRBV20-1 to TRBJ2-1, with D possibly matching TRBD2 (6 bases). Germline V CDR1 and CDR2: DFQATT, SNEGSKA (reference sequence). The CDR3 has 14 amino acids. V lost 3 bases and J 5 bases, leaving 14 bases between the germline ends. CDR3 in DNA: TGCAGTGCTAGTGGGGTACTAGCTGACAATGAGCAGTTCTTC. Amino acid sequence: CSASGVLADNEQFF.

This chain links TRBV11-3 with TRBJ2-7, with D perhaps matching TRBD2 (6 bases). Germline CDR1 and CDR2: SGHNT and YENEEA. V was trimmed by 3 bases and J by 4 bases, leaving 19 bases between them. This CDR3 contains 16 residues. The CDR3 region has the DNA TGTGCCAGCAGCTTCAGAGCCGGGAGTCCCTTTTACGAGCAGTACTTC. Amino acids: CASSFRAGSPFYEQYF.

V and J are TRBV4-1 and TRBJ2-5; 7 bases fit TRBD1. The CDR3 spans 17 residues. With 4 bases clipped from V and 3 bases from J, the junction kept 14 bases outside the gene matches. The germline V gene has CDR1 MGHRA and CDR2 YSYEKL. The CDR3 loop is CASSPRPRGQREETQYF. In DNA form, the CDR3 reads TGCGCCAGCAGCCCACGTCCACGGGGACAGAGGGAAGAGACCCAGTACTTC.

This chain uses TRBV21-1 with TRBJ1-5; TRBD1, the D gene given by the table, was not confirmed from the DNA. TRBV21-1 is a pseudogene. The CDR3 has 22 amino acids. CDR3 sequence: CASSKVVFIVQGVLVGNQPQHF. The CDR3 coding sequence is TGTGCCAGCAGCAAAGTAGTTTTTATCGTCCAGGGGGTCTTGGTAGGCAATCAGCCCCAGCATTTT.

This chain connects TRBV10-2 to TRBJ2-3, with D unresolved. CDR3 length equals 11 residues. Germline values: CDR1 WSHSY, CDR2 SAAADI. Trimming shortened V by 2 bases and J by 10 bases, and 7 bases separated the two germline ends. The CDR3 here is CASSEGGAQYF. The DNA for the CDR3 is TGCGCCAGCAGTGAGGGTGGAGCGCAGTATTTT.

This chain links TRBV4-2 with TRBJ2-1, with 7 bases aligning to TRBD2. V lost 2 bases, J lost 5 bases, and 9 bases stayed unmatched. From germline, CDR1 is LGHNA and CDR2 YNFKEQ. The CDR3 sequence is 16 residues long. CDR3 sequence (DNA): TGTGCCAGCAGCCAAAGACTAGCAGACCCTAACAATGAGCAGTTCTTC. Amino acids: CASSQRLADPNNEQFF.